Shown below are 21 T cell receptor beta chains from a single sample sequenced in a study of CD8 T cells in ankylosing spondylitis. TCRdb redid the calling of the 5' RACE reads with MiXCR, one entry per CDR3 protein. The sample consists of 250,000 to 350,000 distinct CDR3 sequences, about 20% of them appearing once. The sample taken for sequencing was blood, either unsorted or a sorted T cell fraction (not recorded which). The receptors originated from a female donor with ankylosing spondylitis or in good health (not recorded which).

V and J are TRBV6-2 or TRBV6-3 and TRBJ2-7, with TRBD1 identical over 10 bases. The CDR3 runs 15 residues. The junction had 4 bases not matched to a gene; V was cut back by 0 bases and J by 5 bases. Looked up from germline, CDR1 is MNHEY and CDR2 is SVGEGT. CDR3 DNA sequence: TGTGCCAGCAGTTACTCGGGACAGGGGCATGACGAGCAGTACTTC. Protein: CASSYSGQGHDEQYF.

This clonotype showed up many times. The rearrangement joins TRBV20-1 to TRBJ1-1; no clear D gene. Trimming removed 3 bases from V and 0 bases from J, with 5 bases in between. The CDR3 runs 12 residues. The germline V gene has CDR1 DFQATT and CDR2 SNEGSKA (reference sequence). The DNA for the CDR3 is TGCAGTGCTAGCAGATTGAACACTGAAGCTTTCTTT. Translating it yields CSASRLNTEAFF.

This chain uses TRBV6-5 with TRBJ2-3; a possible D gene is TRBD2 (5 bases). Trimming removed 8 bases at V and 2 bases at J, with 14 bases between. The CDR3 has 14 residues. Germline V lookup: CDR1 MNHEY, CDR2 SVGAGI. CDR3 sequence: CASVRSGNTDTQYF. The CDR3 DNA reads as TGTGCCAGCGTTCGGAGCGGAAACACAGATACGCAGTATTTT.

The chain links TRBV12-3 or TRBV12-4 to TRBJ1-2; no clear D gene. Between the trimmed V and J ends, which lost 1 base and 8 bases, there was a span of 14 bases. The CDR3 covers 14 residues. CDR3 amino acids: CASSLGGIMSGYTF. DNA of the CDR3: TGTGCCAGCAGTTTAGGAGGGATAATGTCGGGCTACACCTTC.

This clonotype was observed many times. The rearrangement uses TRBV10-3 and TRBJ1-2, with unresolved D. Trimming took 4 bases from V and 0 from J, leaving 6 bases between them. Germline CDR1 reads ENHRY; CDR2 reads SYGVKD. The CDR3 is made up of 13 amino acids. The CDR3 bases are TGTGCCATCAGTGCGGCAGCTAACTATGGCTACACCTTC. As protein: CAISAAANYGYTF.

The rearrangement links TRBV11-2 to TRBJ2-7; 9 nucleotides line up with TRBD1. Germline loops: CDR1 SGHAT, CDR2 FQNNGV. J gave up 4 bases and V 5 bases, and 6 bases lay outside the gene matches. CDR3 length: 14 residues. The DNA of the CDR3 is TGTGCCAGCAGCACCCTGACAGGGGGGTACGAGCAGTACTTC. Its translation: CASSTLTGGYEQYF. The whole variable domain, remainder taken from reference TRBV11-2 and TRBJ2-7, is EAGVAQSPRYKIIEKRQSVAFWCNPISGHATLYWYQQILGQGPKLLIQFQNNGVVDDSQLPKDRFSAERLKGVDSTLKIQPAKLEDSAVYLCASSTLTGGYEQYFGPGTRLTVT.

CDR3 sequence (DNA): TGTGCCAGCCGGCGGACTAGTGGTAATGAGCAGTTCTTC. Translated, it gives CASRRTSGNEQFF. V and J are TRBV7-6 and TRBJ2-1; 7 nucleotides align to TRBD2. With 8 bases clipped from V and 7 bases from J, the junction kept 8 bases outside the gene matches. The CDR3 totals 13 residues. Germline V gene sequence: CDR1 SGHVS, CDR2 FNYEAQ.

There are a few counts of this clonotype. The V gene is TRBV20-1, the J gene TRBJ2-3; 9 nucleotides align to TRBD2. The V gene end was trimmed by 3 bases and the J gene end by 3 bases; junction bases not matched to a gene: 7. Germline V lookup: CDR1 DFQATT, CDR2 SNEGSKA (reference sequence). The CDR3 has 15 residues. The CDR3 protein is CSARRAGGPTDTQYF. The DNA of the CDR3 is TGCAGTGCTAGGAGGGCGGGAGGGCCGACAGATACGCAGTATTTT.

This clonotype was seen ten or more times. The V and J genes are TRBV20-1 and TRBJ2-1, with D possibly being TRBD2 (6 bases). The V gene lost 3 bases and the J gene lost 5 bases, with 17 bases spanning the gap. The germline gives CDR1 DFQATT, CDR2 SNEGSKA (reference sequence). CDR3 length: 15 residues. The CDR3: CSARGPGLPDNEQFF. CDR3 in DNA: TGCAGTGCTAGGGGGCCGGGACTCCCAGACAATGAGCAGTTCTTC.

Many counts were recorded for this clonotype. The chain combines TRBV29-1 with TRBJ2-7; D possibly matches TRBD1 or TRBD2 (5 bases each). The V end lost 7 bases, the J end lost 1 base, and 17 bases lay between the germline ends. The CDR3 consists of 14 residues. CDR1 and CDR2 from the germline V gene are SQVTM and ANQGSEA. The CDR3 sequence is CSAMGVGGSYEQYF. The CDR3 region has the DNA TGCAGCGCGATGGGGGTTGGGGGATCCTACGAGCAGTACTTC.

The rearrangement joins TRBV12-3 or TRBV12-4 to TRBJ1-2; tentatively, D is TRBD1 (5 bases). CDR3 size: 13 residues. V was shortened by 5 bases and J by 6 bases, with 13 bases between the two germline ends. CDR3 nucleotides: TGTGCCAGCAGTGCGGGGCGCGGGGATGGCTACACCTTC. Translated: CASSAGRGDGYTF.

This chain links TRBV27 with TRBJ2-5; TRBD2 matches 14 bases. Germline V CDR1 and CDR2: MNHEY, SMNVEV (reference sequence). CDR3 length: 20 amino acids. The ends lost 2 bases at V and 2 bases at J; junction bases unmatched: 13. The CDR3 DNA reads as TGTGCCAGCAGTTTAATATCCTCGGGACTAGCGGGAGTTTGGCAAGAGACCCAGTACTTC. This gives the protein CASSLISSGLAGVWQETQYF.

This chain uses TRBV12-3 or TRBV12-4 with TRBJ2-3; 9 nucleotides align to TRBD1. With 6 bases clipped from V and 4 bases from J, the junction kept 11 bases outside the gene matches. This CDR3 contains 16 residues. CDR3: CASRTRDRVGADTQYF. DNA for the CDR3: TGTGCCAGCAGAACCAGGGACAGGGTGGGGGCAGATACGCAGTATTTT.

This clonotype was seen at least ten times. The V gene is TRBV10-3, the J gene TRBJ2-1; tentative D call: TRBD2 (6 bases). From germline, CDR1 is ENHRY and CDR2 SYGVKD. Trimming cost V 2 bases and J 6 bases, with 8 bases left between them. The CDR3 totals 13 residues. CDR3 bases: TGTGCCATCAGTGAGATGCGGGGCAATGAGCAGTTCTTC. Its translation: CAISEMRGNEQFF.

This clonotype was counted at least ten times. The chain carries TRBV24-1 and TRBJ1-1; D possibly corresponds to TRBD1 (5 bases). The CDR3 spans 17 residues. Trimming removed 4 bases at V and 1 base at J, with 18 bases between. The V gene's germline CDR1 is KGHDR and CDR2 SFDVKD. The CDR3 sequence is CATSDPDSRKQNTEAFF. The CDR3 coding sequence is TGTGCCACCAGTGACCCTGACAGTCGTAAGCAGAACACTGAAGCTTTCTTT.

Only a few counts were recorded for this clonotype. This chain links TRBV5-5 with TRBJ1-3; perhaps TRBD1 as D (5 bases). This CDR3 has 13 amino acids. V was clipped by 7 bases and J by 2 bases, with 10 bases between them. Germline CDR1 and CDR2: SGHKS and YYEKEE (reference sequence). CDR3 sequence reads: CASWRGAGNTIYF. The DNA for the CDR3 is TGTGCCAGCTGGCGGGGGGCTGGAAACACCATATATTTT.

The CDR3 DNA follows: TGTGCCAGCTCGGCGGGACTAGCGGGAGAGGAGTTCTTC. Translating it yields CASSAGLAGEEFF. The rearrangement links TRBV2 to TRBJ2-1; 14 bases are shared with TRBD2. The trim removed 8 bases at V and 14 bases at J, leaving 8 bases unmatched. The germline gives CDR1 SNHLY, CDR2 FYNNEI. There are 13 residues in the CDR3.

The gene calls are TRBV6-1 and TRBJ2-3; possible D gene TRBD2, 6 bases. Per the germline V gene, CDR1 is MNHNS and CDR2 is SASEGT. V shed 6 bases and J shed 5 bases, with 18 bases lying between them. The CDR3 loop spans 15 amino acids. CDR3 protein: CASSLLAVRQDTQYF. The CDR3 DNA follows: TGTGCCAGCAGCCTTTTAGCGGTCCGACAAGATACGCAGTATTTT.

This rearrangement joins TRBV6-5 to TRBJ1-2; the D is unclear. CDR1 and CDR2 from the germline V gene are MNHEY and SVGAGI. The CDR3 sequence is 14 residues long. V gave up 0 bases and J gave up 4 bases, with 9 bases separating them. As DNA, the CDR3 is TGTGCCAGCAGTTACTCTAGGGTGATCTATGGCTACACCTTC. Amino acids: CASSYSRVIYGYTF.

There are a few counts of this clonotype. The gene calls are TRBV4-1 and TRBJ1-2; unclear D gene. V lost 8 bases and J lost 3, with 16 bases in between. Germline V lookup: CDR1 MGHRA, CDR2 YSYEKL. The CDR3 loop spans 14 amino acids. In DNA, the CDR3 is TGCGCCAGCCGCCGCGAGGCTTTGGACTATGGCTACACCTTC. This translates into CASRREALDYGYTF.

The chain carries TRBV12-3 or TRBV12-4 and TRBJ2-1; TRBD1 agrees at 7 bases. The V and J ends lost 3 bases and 4 bases, in that order; junction bases with no gene match: 18. CDR3 length equals 19 residues. CDR3: CASSFTGTDHGYSYNEQFF. The CDR3 nucleotides read TGTGCCAGCAGTTTTACCGGGACAGATCATGGGTACAGTTACAATGAGCAGTTCTTC.